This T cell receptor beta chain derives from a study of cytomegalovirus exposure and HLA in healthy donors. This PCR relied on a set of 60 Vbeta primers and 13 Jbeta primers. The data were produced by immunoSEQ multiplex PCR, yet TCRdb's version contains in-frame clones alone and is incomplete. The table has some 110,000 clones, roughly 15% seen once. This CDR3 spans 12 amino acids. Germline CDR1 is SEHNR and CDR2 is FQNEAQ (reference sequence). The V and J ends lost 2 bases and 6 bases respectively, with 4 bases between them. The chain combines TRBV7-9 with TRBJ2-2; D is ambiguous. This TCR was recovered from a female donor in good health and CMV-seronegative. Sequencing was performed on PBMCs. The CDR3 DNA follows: TGTGCCAGCAGCTTATTATCCGGGGAGCTGTTTTTT. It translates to CASSLLSGELFF.